These 7 T cell receptor beta chains originate from one sample sequenced in a study of Graves' ophthalmopathy and Graves' hyperthyroidism. Amplified TCR beta CDR3 regions were obtained using RNA transcripts as template. After a first-round RT-PCR with HTBI primers, a second-round multiplex PCR was run. MiXCR, applied by TCRdb to the multiplex PCR reads, yields one record per CDR3 protein. The table includes 680,000 or so distinct CDR3 sequences, 20% to 25% detected once. The sample was peripheral blood. Receptors were obtained from a woman under 30 with stable Graves' hyperthyroidism. Some clones in this sample may be carry-over from other donors' samples.

This clonotype was recorded at least ten times. This chain joins TRBV7-9 and TRBJ2-7; TRBD1 might be the D (6 bases). The germline V gene encodes CDR1 SEHNR and CDR2 FQNEAQ (reference sequence). The V gene lost 5 bases and the J gene lost 4 bases, with 12 bases spanning the gap. The CDR3 sequence is 13 residues long. The CDR3 coding sequence is TGTGCCAGCAGCAGACAGGCCGGGTACGAGCAGTACTTC. It is translated as CASSRQAGYEQYF.

The rearrangement uses TRBV5-1 and TRBJ2-7; maybe TRBD1 (5 bases). CDR1 is SGHRS and CDR2 is YFSETQ in the germline V gene. The CDR3 sequence is 14 residues long. V was clipped by 0 bases and J by 1 base, with 8 bases between them. For the CDR3, the DNA is TGCGCCAGCAGCTTGGATCCAGGGTCCTACGAGCAGTACTTC. Translating it yields CASSLDPGSYEQYF.

CDR3 DNA sequence: TGTGCCACCAGCACGGGGGGGGTGGGGGAACGAGGAGAGACCCAGTACTTC. This gives the protein CATSTGGVGERGETQYF. The chain couples TRBV15 to TRBJ2-5; 8 bases agree with TRBD2. With 4 bases clipped from V and 4 bases from J, the junction kept 14 bases outside the gene matches. This CDR3 spans 17 amino acids. CDR1 is LNHNV and CDR2 is YYDKDF in the germline V gene (reference sequence).

This clonotype was detected ten times or more. V and J are TRBV7-2 and TRBJ2-7; D uncertain. CDR1 and CDR2 from the germline V gene are SGHTA and FQGNSA. The CDR3 is 15 amino acids. Trimming left V 5 bases short and J 3 bases short, with 17 bases between. The CDR3 nucleotides read TGTGCCAGCAGCCGCCAGACCGGACGGAGCTACGAGCAGTACTTC. It is translated as CASSRQTGRSYEQYF.

This clonotype showed up many times. The genes are TRBV6-5 and TRBJ1-3, with D perhaps TRBD1 (6 bases). V lost 3 bases to trimming and J lost 0 bases, with 9 bases between them. This CDR3 has 15 residues. Germline assignment: CDR1 MNHEY and CDR2 SVGAGI. CDR3 sequence (DNA): TGTGCCAGCAGTTATGACAGGAGCTCTGGAAACACCATATATTTT. As protein: CASSYDRSSGNTIYF.

This clonotype was counted at least ten times. The rearrangement links TRBV28 to TRBJ1-3, with D uncertain. Between the trimmed V and J ends, which lost 2 bases and 3 bases, there was a span of 8 bases. The CDR3 loop spans 14 amino acids. Germline CDR1 and CDR2: MDHEN and SYDVKM. The CDR3 here is CASSLAALGNTIYF. The CDR3 nucleotides read TGTGCCAGCAGTTTAGCAGCGCTTGGAAACACCATATATTTT.

This clonotype was detected ten times or more. The chain recombines TRBV6-1 with TRBJ1-3; D unclear. This CDR3 comprises 13 residues. V lost 0 bases, J lost 16 bases, and 16 bases lay in between. CDR1 is MNHNS and CDR2 is SASEGT in the germline V gene. In DNA, the CDR3 is TGTGCCAGCAGTGAAGCCGGCACTCGGACGATGTATTTT. Translated: CASSEAGTRTMYF.